This T cell receptor beta chain was profiled in a study of cytomegalovirus exposure and HLA in healthy donors. Trimming pared 2 bases from V and 0 bases from J, leaving 17 bases between. Germline CDR1 is MGHRA and CDR2 is YSYEKL. This CDR3 has 17 amino acids. Using immunoSEQ multiplex PCR, the repertoire was profiled, and TCRdb retains in-frame clones only, with some absent. Among 150,000 to 200,000 clones listed, around 92% were seen once. Sequenced: PBMCs. The chain uses TRBV4-1 and TRBJ2-7; weak D call: TRBD1 (5 bases). The sequence was obtained from a man between 18 and 29 years old in good health and CMV-seropositive. This chain's CDR3 is CASSQSFVGDPSYEQYF. CDR3 DNA sequence: TGCGCCAGCAGCCAATCGTTCGTAGGGGATCCCTCCTACGAGCAGTACTTC.